The clone carrying this TCR beta chain was counted between two and nine times. Its antigen is undetermined. TCRdb keeps only in-frame clones here, not all; method: immunoSEQ multiplex PCR. This sample has about 1.1 million clones; around 78% occur once, and the top ten carry under 0.6%. The data originate from a study of shared clonotypes between healthy human individuals. Study findings and constraints: Represented diversity (both genetic and exposure-history) was limited by the small number of donors.

The CDR3 length is 11 residues. Losses at the gene ends were 6 bases for V and 10 bases for J; bases not matched to a gene: 3. Germline loops: CDR1 MNHNS, CDR2 SASEGT. Source material: memory CD4+ T cells from PBMCs. The subset denotes: CD45RA-negative fraction. This receptor was obtained from a man aged 18-30 years in good health. Some clones in this sample may be carry-over from other donors' samples. The V call is TRBV6-1, the J call TRBJ2-4, with 7 bases aligning to TRBD1. Written as DNA, the CDR3 is TGTGCCAGCAGGACAGGGTCTATTCAGTACTTC. Translating gives CASRTGSIQYF.